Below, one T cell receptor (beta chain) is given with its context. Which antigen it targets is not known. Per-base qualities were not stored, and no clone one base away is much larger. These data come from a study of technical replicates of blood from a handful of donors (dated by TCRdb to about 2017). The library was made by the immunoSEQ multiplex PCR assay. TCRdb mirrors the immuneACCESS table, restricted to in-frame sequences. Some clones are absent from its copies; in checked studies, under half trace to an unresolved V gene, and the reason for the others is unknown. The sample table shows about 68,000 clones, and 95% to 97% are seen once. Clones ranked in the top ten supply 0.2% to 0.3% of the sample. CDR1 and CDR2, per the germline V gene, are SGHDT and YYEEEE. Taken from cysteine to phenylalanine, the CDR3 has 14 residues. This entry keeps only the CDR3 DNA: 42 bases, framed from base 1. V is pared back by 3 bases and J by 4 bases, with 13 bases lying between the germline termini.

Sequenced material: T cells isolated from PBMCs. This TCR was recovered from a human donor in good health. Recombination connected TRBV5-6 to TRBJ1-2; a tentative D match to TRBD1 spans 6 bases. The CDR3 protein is CASSSDQGSYGYTF. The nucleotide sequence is TGTGCCAGCAGCTCAGATCAGGGGAGCTATGGCTACACCTTC. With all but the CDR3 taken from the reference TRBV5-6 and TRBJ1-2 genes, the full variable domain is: DAGVTQSPTHLIKTRGQQVTLRCSPKSGHDTVSWYQQALGQGPQFIFQYYEEEERQRGNFPDRFSGHQFPNYSSELNVNALLLGDSALYLCASSSDQGSYGYTFGSGTRLTVV.